Ten or more counts support the clone carrying this TCR beta chain. Its antigen remains unknown. From the germline J gene comes the end of the CDR3, since the read stops 3 residues before it. Sequencing used immunoSEQ multiplex PCR; TCRdb keeps in-frame clones, though not all of them. This sample comprises some 30,000 clones, none seen once only. CVID meant reduced serum IgG, IgA and/or IgM plus specific antibody deficiency. Patients and controls were mostly of Caucasian heritage. No CVID subject was ill or on immunomodulatory drugs when sampled. The source of the sample is a study of T cell clonality in common variable immunodeficiency. CDR1 and CDR2 (germline): DFQATT, SNEGSKA (reference sequence). There are 10 residues in the CDR3. Study-wide points: Reportedly, TCR beta sequences from common variable immunodeficiency showed fewer deletions and N-nucleotide insertions. CVID subjects shared fewer TCRbeta clones than healthy controls did.

The specimen was peripheral blood mononuclear cells. The TCR was taken from a human donor with common variable immunodeficiency. The chain has TRBV20-1 and TRBJ1-2; D perhaps matches TRBD1 (5 bases). The CDR3 DNA, read in part, is TGCAGTGCAGGGGATGAGGGC. This codes for CSAGDEG. The complete CDR3 protein is CSAGDEGYTF.